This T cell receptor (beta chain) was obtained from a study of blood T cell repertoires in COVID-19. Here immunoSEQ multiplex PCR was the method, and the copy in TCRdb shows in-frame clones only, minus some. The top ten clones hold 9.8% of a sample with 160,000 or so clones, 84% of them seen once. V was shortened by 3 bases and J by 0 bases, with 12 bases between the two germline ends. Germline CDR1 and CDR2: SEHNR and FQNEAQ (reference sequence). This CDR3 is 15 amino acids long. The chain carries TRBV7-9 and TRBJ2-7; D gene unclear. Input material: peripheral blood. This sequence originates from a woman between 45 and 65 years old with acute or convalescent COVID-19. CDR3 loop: CASSFRGQRSYEQYF. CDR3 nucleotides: TGTGCCAGCAGCTTCAGAGGCCAGCGCTCCTACGAGCAGTACTTC.